These 3 T cell receptor beta chains share one sample of origin, sequenced in a study of blood T cell repertoires in COVID-19. Here immunoSEQ multiplex PCR was the method, and the copy in TCRdb shows in-frame clones only, minus some. This sample has some 290,000 clones, with about four fifths found just once. The sample was peripheral blood. These receptors originate from a woman aged 60-70 years with active or convalescent COVID-19.

This clone was counted only a few times. The chain links TRBV2 to TRBJ2-1, with D hard to call. V gave up 5 bases and J gave up 0 bases, with 11 bases separating them. This CDR3 is 15 amino acids long. CDR1 is SNHLY and CDR2 is FYNNEI in the germline V gene. CDR3 protein: CASSFLPSSYNEQFF. CDR3 in DNA: TGTGCCAGCAGTTTTTTGCCGAGCTCCTACAATGAGCAGTTCTTC.

V usage is TRBV21-1 and J usage is TRBJ2-7; TRBD1 is the table's D call, not checked against the DNA. TRBV21-1 is marked as a pseudogene. The CDR3 is 13 residues long. The CDR3 sequence is CASSKADSYEQYF. The CDR3 nucleotides are TGTGCCAGCAGCAAAGCGGACAGCTACGAGCAGTACTTC.

Only one count was recorded for this clone. CDR3 DNA sequence: TGCGCCAGCAGCCAAACCGGCGACAGGGGGAAAGAGACCCAGTACTTC. Its protein is CASSQTGDRGKETQYF. The chain has TRBV4-3 and TRBJ2-5; TRBD1 aligns across 9 bases. Losses at the gene ends were 2 bases for V and 3 bases for J; bases not matched to a gene: 7. Germline CDR1 is LGHNA and CDR2 is YSLEER. The CDR3 contains 16 residues.